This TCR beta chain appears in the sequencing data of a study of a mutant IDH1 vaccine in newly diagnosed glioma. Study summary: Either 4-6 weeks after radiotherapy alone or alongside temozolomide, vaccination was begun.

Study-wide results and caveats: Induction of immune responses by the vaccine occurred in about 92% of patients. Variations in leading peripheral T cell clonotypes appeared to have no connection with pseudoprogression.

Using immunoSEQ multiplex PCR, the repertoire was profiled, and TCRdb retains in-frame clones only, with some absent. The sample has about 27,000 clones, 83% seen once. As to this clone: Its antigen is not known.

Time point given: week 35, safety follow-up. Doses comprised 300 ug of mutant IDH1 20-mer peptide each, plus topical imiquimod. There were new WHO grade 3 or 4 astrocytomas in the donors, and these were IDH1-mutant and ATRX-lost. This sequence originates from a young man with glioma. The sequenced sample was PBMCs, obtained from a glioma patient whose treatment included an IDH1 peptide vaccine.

CDR3: CASSVDTGTRGYNEQFF. CDR3 sequence (DNA): TGTGCCAGCAGCGTAGATACCGGGACTAGGGGGTACAATGAGCAGTTCTTC. This chain connects TRBV9 to TRBJ2-1, with TRBD2 matching over 8 bases. This CDR3 has 17 residues. V trimming: 0 bases; J trimming: 4 bases; junction bases outside the gene matches: 9. Germline loops: CDR1 SGDLS, CDR2 YYNGEE.